This T cell receptor (beta chain) was obtained from a study of blood T cell repertoires in COVID-19. For the study at large: Sources were T cells, B-cell-depleted T cells, or PBMCs; the material itself was cDNA or gDNA.

Under the authors' procedure: Cell counts per sample came from amplifying reference gene primers. TCRdb's copy holds only in-frame clones and misses some; the assay was immunoSEQ multiplex PCR. That table is the source of V, J and clone size, and D and trimming were worked out from the DNA. The sample holds roughly 250,000 clones, around 89% seen once. The CDR3 has 14 amino acids. V lost 2 bases and J lost 4, with 9 bases in between. Germline CDR1 and CDR2: LGHNA and YSLEER. Residents of under 25 US areas, aged roughly 18 to 89 years, made up the participants. Self-reported history from a screening survey and questionnaire set each donor's cohort.

V and J are TRBV4-3 and TRBJ1-5; D is uncertain. The sequence was obtained from a woman between 40 and 50 years old with acute COVID-19. The sequenced material came from PBMCs or T cells enriched from blood (not recorded which). The CDR3 reads CASSQILSNQPQHF. The CDR3 coding sequence is TGCGCCAGCAGCCAAATTTTGAGTAATCAGCCCCAGCATTTT.